This record concerns one T cell receptor (beta chain) sequence. In the source study's methods: Amplifying reference gene primers gave estimates of nucleated cell counts. The repertoire was sequenced with immunoSEQ multiplex PCR; TCRdb's copy has only in-frame clones and lacks some. D and trimming were read from the DNA, whereas the V and J calls and clone size are those reported in that table. Among around 200,000 clones, around 83% were seen once, and the ten largest hold more than 6.5%. This sample was taken from a study of blood T cell repertoires in COVID-19. On the study more broadly: Specimens from acute and convalescent COVID-19 originated in the United States, Italy and Spain. Sample material is recorded as cDNA or gDNA derived from T cells, B-cell-depleted T cells, or PBMCs.

Germline CDR1 MNHEY, CDR2 SMNVEV (reference sequence). The CDR3 is 22 amino acids. V was pared by 2 bases and J by 0 bases, with 26 bases between. The chain has TRBV27 and TRBJ1-6; D not certain. The receptor comes from a woman over 75 in a cohort sampled during active or convalescent COVID-19. Sequencing used peripheral blood. The CDR3 DNA reads as TGTGCCAGCAGTTTAACCCTATTTGGAGGGTGGGAGGGAAACTCCTATAATTCACCCCTCCACTTT. This sequence encodes CASSLTLFGGWEGNSYNSPLHF.